Reported below is one TCR beta chain. Its matching antigen is unknown. With around 15 and 9 cycles respectively, two nested PCRs were carried out on TCRalpha and TCRbeta cDNA. TCRdb re-analyzed the 5' RACE reads; it lists each CDR3 protein once, without DNA. This repertoire includes 400,000 to 500,000 distinct CDR3 sequences. This sample was taken from a study of monozygotic twins with inflammatory bowel disease. Study outcomes and limitations: Concordant and discordant twins showed no difference in repertoire similarity, possibly from limited power. Different subtypes (of T cells) could not be told apart from one another. IBD patients share fewer clonotypes with other people than healthy twins do, especially with disease activity.

The source material was blood. This receptor was obtained from a human donor with ulcerative colitis or Crohn's disease, or a healthy co-twin of an affected twin (not recorded which).

Here the CDR3 reads CSASGLNEQYF. The genes are TRBV20-1 and TRBJ2-7. Germline CDR1 is DFQATT and CDR2 is SNEGSKA (reference sequence). There are 11 residues in the CDR3.